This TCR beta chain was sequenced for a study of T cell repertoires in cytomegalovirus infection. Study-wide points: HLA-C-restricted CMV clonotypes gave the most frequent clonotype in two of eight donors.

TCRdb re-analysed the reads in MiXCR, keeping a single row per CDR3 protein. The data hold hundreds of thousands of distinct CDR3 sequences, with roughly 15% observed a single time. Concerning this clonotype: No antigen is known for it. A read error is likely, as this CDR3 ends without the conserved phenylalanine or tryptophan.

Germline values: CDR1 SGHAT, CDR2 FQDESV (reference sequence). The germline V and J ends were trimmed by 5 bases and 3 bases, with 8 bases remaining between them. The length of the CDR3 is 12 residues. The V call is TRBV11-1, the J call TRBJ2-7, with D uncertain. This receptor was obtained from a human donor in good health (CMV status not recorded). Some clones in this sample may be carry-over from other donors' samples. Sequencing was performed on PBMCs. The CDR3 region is CASSLDSYEQYI. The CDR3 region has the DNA TGTGCCAGCAGCCTTGATAGCTACGAGCAGTACATC.